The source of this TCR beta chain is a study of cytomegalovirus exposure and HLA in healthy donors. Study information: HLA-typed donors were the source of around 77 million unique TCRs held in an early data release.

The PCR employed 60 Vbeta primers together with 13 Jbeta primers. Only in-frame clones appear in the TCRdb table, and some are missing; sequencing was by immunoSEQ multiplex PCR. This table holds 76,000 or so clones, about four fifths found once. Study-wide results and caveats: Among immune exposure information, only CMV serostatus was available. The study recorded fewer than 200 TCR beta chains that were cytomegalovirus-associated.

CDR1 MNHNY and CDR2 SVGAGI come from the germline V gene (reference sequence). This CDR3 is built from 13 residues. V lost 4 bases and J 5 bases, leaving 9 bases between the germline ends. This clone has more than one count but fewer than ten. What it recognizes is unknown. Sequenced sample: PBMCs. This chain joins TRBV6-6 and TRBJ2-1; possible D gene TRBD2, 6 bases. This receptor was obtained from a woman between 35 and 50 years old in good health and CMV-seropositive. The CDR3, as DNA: TGTGCCAGCAGTTGGGGGACTGACAATGAGCAGTTCTTC. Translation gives CASSWGTDNEQFF.